The rows below give T cell receptor beta chains drawn from one sample of a study of cytomegalovirus exposure and HLA in healthy donors. Generated by immunoSEQ multiplex PCR, the TCRdb table keeps only in-frame clones and is missing some. The table lists about 350,000 clones, about nine tenths of them singletons, with 0.95% to 1.5% in the top ten. Sample: PBMCs. Receptors were obtained from a woman younger than 45 in good health and CMV-seropositive. Each CDR3 is given with its conserved first and last residue. Fields, in order: D gene, V gene, J gene, clone size, CDR3 length, CDR3 DNA, CDR3 protein. The D gene is left open where the match is weak. Some rows mark clone size as missing; the rest say once, few, many or name a class of expanded clone.

TRBD2	TRBV9	TRBJ2-1	.	14	TGTGCCAGCAGCGTAGCTAGCGGCCTCAATGAGCAGTTCTTC	CASSVASGLNEQFF
.	TRBV4-1	TRBJ2-1	.	16	TGCGCCAGCAGCCGCCCGGGCGCGAGCTCCTACAATGAGCAGTTCTTC	CASSRPGASSYNEQFF
.	TRBV4-3	TRBJ1-6	.	16	TGCGCCAGCAGCCTCGACCGGGACATATTTAATTCACCCCTCCACTTT	CASSLDRDIFNSPLHF
TRBD1	TRBV18	TRBJ1-3	.	17	TGTGCCAGCTCACCACCATTGGACAGGGTCCCTGGAAACACCATATATTTT	CASSPPLDRVPGNTIYF
TRBD2	TRBV6-5	TRBJ2-7	.	15	TGTGCCAGCAGAATGGGACTAGCGGGTACCTACGAGCAGTACTTC	CASRMGLAGTYEQYF
TRBD2	TRBV10-3	TRBJ2-7	.	14	TGTGCCATCAGTCCCAGACTAGCGGGGGGGGAGCAGTACTTC	CAISPRLAGGEQYF
.	TRBV9	TRBJ2-3	.	15	TGTGCCAGCAGCGTAGACGGGACCCCCACAGATACGCAGTATTTT	CASSVDGTPTDTQYF
.	TRBV5-6	TRBJ2-7	.	15	TGTGCCAGCAGCGTAACTTTTTATAACACCTACGAGCAGTACTTC	CASSVTFYNTYEQYF
.	TRBV11-2	TRBJ1-1	.	14	TGTGCCAGCAGCTGGACAGATTCGAACACTGAAGCTTTCTTT	CASSWTDSNTEAFF
TRBD2	TRBV29-1	TRBJ2-1	.	13	TGCAGCGTAGGGCTAGCGGTATACAATGAGCAGTTCTTC	CSVGLAVYNEQFF
TRBD1	TRBV30	TRBJ2-7	.	14	TGTGCCTGGGCCGACCACAGGGGGAGCTACGAGCAGTACTTC	CAWADHRGSYEQYF
.	TRBV5-1	TRBJ2-1	.	12	TGCGCCAGCACCTCGGATCGCCCTGAGCAGTTCTTC	CASTSDRPEQFF
.	TRBV27	TRBJ2-5	once	14	TGTGCCAGCTCGCGGGGCGAGTCTAAAGAGACCCAGTACTTC	CASSRGESKETQYF
TRBD2	TRBV28	TRBJ2-7	once	16	TGTGCCAGCAGTGCGGCAGCGGGAGGGATCTCCTACGAGCAGTACTTC	CASSAAAGGISYEQYF
TRBD1	TRBV4-1	TRBJ2-5	once	16	TGCGCCAGCAGCCAAGAAGGGACAGGGACGCAAGAGACCCAGTACTTC	CASSQEGTGTQETQYF
TRBD1	TRBV5-6	TRBJ2-7	few	14	TGTGCCAGCAGCCAGGGGAACAGGGGCTACGAGCAGTACTTC	CASSQGNRGYEQYF
TRBD2	TRBV13	TRBJ2-7	.	14	TGTGCCAGCAGCTTCGGTAGCGGGAGCCACGAGCAGTACTTC	CASSFGSGSHEQYF
TRBD1	TRBV27	TRBJ2-1	once	15	TGTGCCAGCAGTTTTTACGGACAGGGGCGGAATGAGCAGTTCTTC	CASSFYGQGRNEQFF
TRBD1	TRBV29-1	TRBJ2-1	.	14	TGCAGCGTTCAGGGGGCGGGGTCCTACAATGAGCAGTTCTTC	CSVQGAGSYNEQFF
.	TRBV7-9	TRBJ1-6	few	13	TGTGCCAGCAGCTCAGGGTACAGGGCACCCCTCCACTTT	CASSSGYRAPLHF